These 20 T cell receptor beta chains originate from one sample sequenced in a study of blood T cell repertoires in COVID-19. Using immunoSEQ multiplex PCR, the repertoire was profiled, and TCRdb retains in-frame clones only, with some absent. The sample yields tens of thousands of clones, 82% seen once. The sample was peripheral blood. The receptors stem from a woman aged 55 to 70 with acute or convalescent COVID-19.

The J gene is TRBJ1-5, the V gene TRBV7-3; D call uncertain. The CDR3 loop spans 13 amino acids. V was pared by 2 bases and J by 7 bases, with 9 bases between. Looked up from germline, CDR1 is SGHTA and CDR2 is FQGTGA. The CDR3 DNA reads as TGTGCCAGCAGCTTAGGAAGCGGACAGCCCCAGCATTTT. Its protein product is CASSLGSGQPQHF. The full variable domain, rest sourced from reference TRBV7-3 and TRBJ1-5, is GAGVSQTPSNKVTEKGKYVELRCDPISGHTALYWYRQSLGQGPEFLIYFQGTGAADDSGLPNDRFFAVRPEGSVSTLKIQRTERGDSAVYLCASSLGSGQPQHFGDGTRLSIL.

The CDR3 sequence is CASSVPGLAAAFF. The CDR3 DNA sequence: TGTGCCAGCAGCGTTCCGGGCCTAGCGGCAGCTTTCTTT. The chain joins TRBV3-1 (or the pseudogene TRBV3-2) to TRBJ1-1; no firm D call. The germline V and J ends were trimmed by 5 bases and 10 bases, with 17 bases remaining between them. The CDR3 spans 13 residues. CDR1 is LGHDT, CDR2 YNNKEL, per germline (reference sequence).

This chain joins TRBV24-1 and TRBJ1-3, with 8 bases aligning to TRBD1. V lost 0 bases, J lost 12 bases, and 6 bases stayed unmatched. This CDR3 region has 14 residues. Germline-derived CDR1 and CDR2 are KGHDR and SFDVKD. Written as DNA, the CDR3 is TGTGCCACCAGTGATTTGCCGGGACAGGAGCACATATATTTT. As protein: CATSDLPGQEHIYF.

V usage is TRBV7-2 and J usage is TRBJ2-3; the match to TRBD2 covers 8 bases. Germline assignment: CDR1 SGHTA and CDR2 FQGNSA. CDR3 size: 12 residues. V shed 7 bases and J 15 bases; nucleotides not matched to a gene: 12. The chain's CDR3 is CASTEPGLDFYF. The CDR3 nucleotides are TGTGCCAGCACTGAACCGGGACTAGATTTTTATTTT.

This CDR3 reads CASGTGPLTEAFF. The CDR3, as DNA: TGTGCCAGCGGGACAGGACCCCTCACTGAAGCTTTCTTT. The chain links TRBV7-3 to TRBJ1-1; 8 bases agree with TRBD1. CDR1 is SGHTA and CDR2 is FQGTGA in the germline V gene. V was clipped by 8 bases and J by 4 bases; unmatched bases: 6. There are 13 residues in the CDR3.

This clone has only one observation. CDR3 coding DNA: TGTGCCATCAGTGAGGGGACATTAGCTGAAGCTTTCTTT. It specifies CAISEGTLAEAFF. The chain links TRBV10-3 to TRBJ1-1; perhaps TRBD1 as D (6 bases). CDR3 length: 13 residues. The germline CDR1 and CDR2 sequences are ENHRY and SYGVKD. V gave up 2 bases and J gave up 6 bases, with 10 bases separating them.

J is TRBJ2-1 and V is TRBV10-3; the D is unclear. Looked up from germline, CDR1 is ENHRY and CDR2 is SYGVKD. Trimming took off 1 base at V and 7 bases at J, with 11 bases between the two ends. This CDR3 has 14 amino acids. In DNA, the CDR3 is TGTGCCATCAGTGAGTTAGAGGTCTCAAATGAGCAGTTCTTC. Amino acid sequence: CAISELEVSNEQFF.

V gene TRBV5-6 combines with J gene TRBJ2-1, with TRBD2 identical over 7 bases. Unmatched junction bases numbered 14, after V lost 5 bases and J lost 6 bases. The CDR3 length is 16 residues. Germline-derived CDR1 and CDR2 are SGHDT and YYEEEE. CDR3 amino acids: CASRLIGRGNGNEQFF. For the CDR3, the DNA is TGTGCCAGCAGGCTAATCGGGCGGGGGAATGGCAATGAGCAGTTCTTC.

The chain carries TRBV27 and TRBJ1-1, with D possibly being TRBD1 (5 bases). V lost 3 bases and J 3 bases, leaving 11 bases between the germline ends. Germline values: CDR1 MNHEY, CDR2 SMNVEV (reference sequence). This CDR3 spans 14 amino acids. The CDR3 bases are TGTGCCAGCAGTTTTACAGGCGGAGACACTGAAGCTTTCTTT. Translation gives CASSFTGGDTEAFF.

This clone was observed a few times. CDR3 protein: CASRALSGGVSEQYF. The CDR3 nucleotides are TGTGCCAGCAGGGCCCTTAGCGGGGGGGTCTCCGAGCAGTACTTC. The V and J genes are TRBV6-5 and TRBJ2-7, with 11 nucleotides matching TRBD2. Germline V lookup: CDR1 MNHEY, CDR2 SVGAGI. V lost 6 bases and J lost 6; bases outside the gene matches: 10. CDR3 length: 15 residues.

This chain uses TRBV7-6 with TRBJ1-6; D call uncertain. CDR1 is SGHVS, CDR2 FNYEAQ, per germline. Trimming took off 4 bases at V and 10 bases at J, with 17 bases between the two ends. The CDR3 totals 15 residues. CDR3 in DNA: TGTGCCAGCAGCTACCACGGGCAGAGAGGGTCACCCCTCCACTTT. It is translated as CASSYHGQRGSPLHF.

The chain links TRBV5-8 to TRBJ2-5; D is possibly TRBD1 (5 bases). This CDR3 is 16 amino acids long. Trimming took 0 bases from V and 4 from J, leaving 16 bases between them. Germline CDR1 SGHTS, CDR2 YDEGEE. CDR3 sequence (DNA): TGTGCCAGCAGCTTGGCCGTCGAGCAGGGCGGAGAGACCCAGTACTTC. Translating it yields CASSLAVEQGGETQYF.

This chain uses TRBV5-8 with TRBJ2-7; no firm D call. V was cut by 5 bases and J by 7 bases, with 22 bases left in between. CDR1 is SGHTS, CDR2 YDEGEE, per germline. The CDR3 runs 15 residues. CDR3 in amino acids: CASRPQRTLVSEQYF. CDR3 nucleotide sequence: TGTGCCAGCAGACCTCAGCGTACTTTAGTCTCGGAGCAGTACTTC.

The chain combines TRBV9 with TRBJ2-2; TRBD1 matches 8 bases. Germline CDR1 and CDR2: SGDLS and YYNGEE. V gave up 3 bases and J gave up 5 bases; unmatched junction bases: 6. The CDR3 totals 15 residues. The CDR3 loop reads CASSETGEVTGELFF. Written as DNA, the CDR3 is TGTGCCAGCAGCGAGACAGGGGAGGTAACCGGGGAGCTGTTTTTT.

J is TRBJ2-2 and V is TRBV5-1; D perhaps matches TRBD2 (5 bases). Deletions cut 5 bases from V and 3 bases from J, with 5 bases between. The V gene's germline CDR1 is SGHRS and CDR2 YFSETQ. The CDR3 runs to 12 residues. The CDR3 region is CASRLDTGELFF. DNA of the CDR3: TGCGCCAGCAGACTAGACACCGGGGAGCTGTTTTTT.

CDR3 bases: TGTGCCAGCAGTTCGTCCCGGGGCAATCAGCCCCAGCATTTT. Its translation is CASSSSRGNQPQHF. The rearrangement links TRBV6-5 to TRBJ1-5; D remains unclear. The CDR3 spans 14 residues. Germline lookup yields CDR1 MNHEY and CDR2 SVGAGI. V was pared by 4 bases and J by 2 bases, with 9 bases between.

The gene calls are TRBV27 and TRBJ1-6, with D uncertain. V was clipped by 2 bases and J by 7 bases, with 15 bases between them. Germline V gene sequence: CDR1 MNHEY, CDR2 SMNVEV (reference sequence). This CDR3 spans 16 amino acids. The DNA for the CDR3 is TGTGCCAGCAGTTTAAGGAGGGAGGCTCAAAATTCACCCCTCCACTTT. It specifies CASSLRREAQNSPLHF.

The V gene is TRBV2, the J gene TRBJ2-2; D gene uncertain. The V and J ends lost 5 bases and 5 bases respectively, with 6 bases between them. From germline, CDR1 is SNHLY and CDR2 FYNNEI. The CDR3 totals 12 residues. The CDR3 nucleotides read TGTGCCAGCAGTACCAGGACCGGGGAGCTGTTTTTT. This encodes CASSTRTGELFF. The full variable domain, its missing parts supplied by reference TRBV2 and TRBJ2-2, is EPEVTQTPSHQVTQMGQEVILRCVPISNHLYFYWYRQILGQKVEFLVSFYNNEISEKSEIFDDQFSVERPDGSNFTLKIRSTKLEDSAMYFCASSTRTGELFFGEGSRLTVL.

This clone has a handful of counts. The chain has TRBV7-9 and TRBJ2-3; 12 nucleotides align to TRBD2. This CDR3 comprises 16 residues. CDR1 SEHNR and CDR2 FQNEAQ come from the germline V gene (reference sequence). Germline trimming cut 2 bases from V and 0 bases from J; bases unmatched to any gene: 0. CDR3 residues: CASSLLAGGSTDTQYF. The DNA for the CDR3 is TGTGCCAGCAGCTTACTAGCGGGGGGGAGCACAGATACGCAGTATTTT.

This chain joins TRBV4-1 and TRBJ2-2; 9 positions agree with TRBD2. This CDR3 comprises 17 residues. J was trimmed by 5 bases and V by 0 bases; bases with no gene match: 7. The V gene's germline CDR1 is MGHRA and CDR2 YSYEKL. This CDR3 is CASSQEGAGGLTGELFF. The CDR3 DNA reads TGCGCCAGCAGCCAAGAGGGAGCGGGGGGACTTACCGGGGAGCTGTTTTTT.